This T cell receptor (beta chain) was profiled in a study of blood T cell repertoires in COVID-19. Study-level background: Spain, Italy and the United States supplied samples that represented acute and convalescent COVID-19. Sources were T cells, B-cell-depleted T cells, or PBMCs; the material itself was cDNA or gDNA.

Original analysis: Estimated nucleated cell counts came from reference gene primer amplification. TCRdb's copy holds only in-frame clones and misses some; the assay was immunoSEQ multiplex PCR. The V and J calls and clone size were taken over from that table, and D and trimming were inferred from the DNA. The table lists roughly 100,000 clones, around three quarters of them singletons. Germline lookup yields CDR1 SGDLS and CDR2 YYNGEE. This CDR3 spans 13 amino acids. The germline V and J ends were trimmed by 3 bases and 2 bases, with 9 bases remaining between them. The origin of this receptor is a man between 65 and 85 years old with acute or convalescent COVID-19. Sequences were obtained from peripheral blood. The chain combines TRBV9 with TRBJ2-7; D might be TRBD1 (6 bases). The CDR3 bases are TGTGCCAGCAGCGCTCCAGGGGCCTACGAGCAGTACTTC. Protein product: CASSAPGAYEQYF. The full variable domain, with the rest looked up from reference TRBV9 and TRBJ2-7, is DSGVTQTPKHLITATGQRVTLRCSPRSGDLSVYWYQQSLDQGLQFLIQYYNGEERAKGNILERFSAQQFPDLHSELNLSSLELGDSALYFCASSAPGAYEQYFGPGTRLTVT.